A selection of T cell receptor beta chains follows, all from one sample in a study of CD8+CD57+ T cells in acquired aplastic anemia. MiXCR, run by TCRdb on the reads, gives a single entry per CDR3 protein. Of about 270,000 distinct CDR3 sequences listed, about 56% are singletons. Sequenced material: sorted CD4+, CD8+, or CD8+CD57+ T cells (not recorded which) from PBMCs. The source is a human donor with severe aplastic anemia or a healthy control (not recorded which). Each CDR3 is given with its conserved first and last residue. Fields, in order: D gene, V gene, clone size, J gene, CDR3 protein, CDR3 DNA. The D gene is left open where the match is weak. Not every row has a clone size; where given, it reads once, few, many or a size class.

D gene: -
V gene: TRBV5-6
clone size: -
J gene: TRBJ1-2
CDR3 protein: CASSDGDDYGYTF
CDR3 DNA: TGTGCCAGCAGTGATGGGGATGACTATGGCTACACCTTC

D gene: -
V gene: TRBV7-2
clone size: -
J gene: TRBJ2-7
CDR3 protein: CASSSSGGQEQYF
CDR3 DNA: TGTGCCAGCAGCTCCTCTGGTGGGCAAGAGCAGTACTTC

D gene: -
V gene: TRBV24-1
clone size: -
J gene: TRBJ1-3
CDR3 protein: CATSDGPSSGNTIYF
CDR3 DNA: TGTGCCACCAGTGATGGTCCGAGCTCTGGAAACACCATATATTTT

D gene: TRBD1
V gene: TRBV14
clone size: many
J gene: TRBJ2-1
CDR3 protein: CASSHRGGLYNEQFF
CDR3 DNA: TGTGCCAGCAGCCACAGAGGGGGCCTATACAATGAGCAGTTCTTC

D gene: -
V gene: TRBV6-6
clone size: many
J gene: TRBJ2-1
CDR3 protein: CASSYSNSYNEQFF
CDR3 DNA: TGTGCCAGCAGTTACTCGAACAGCTACAATGAGCAGTTCTTC

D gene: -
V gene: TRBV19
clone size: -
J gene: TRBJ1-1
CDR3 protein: CASSQAADTEAFF
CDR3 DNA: TGTGCCAGTAGCCAGGCAGCGGACACTGAAGCTTTCTTT

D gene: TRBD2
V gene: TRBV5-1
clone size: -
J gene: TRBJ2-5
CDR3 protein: CASSQGTSGQETQYF
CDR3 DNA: TGCGCCAGCAGCCAGGGGACTAGCGGCCAAGAGACCCAGTACTTC

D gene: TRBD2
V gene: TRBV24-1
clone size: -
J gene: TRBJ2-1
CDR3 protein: CATSDPREGHEQFF
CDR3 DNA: TGTGCCACCAGTGATCCGCGGGAGGGCCATGAGCAGTTCTTC

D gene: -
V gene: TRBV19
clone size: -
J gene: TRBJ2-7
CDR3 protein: CASSEQGNEQYF
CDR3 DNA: TGTGCCAGTAGTGAGCAGGGTAACGAGCAGTACTTC

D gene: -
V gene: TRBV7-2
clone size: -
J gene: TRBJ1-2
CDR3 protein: CASTRPWGYGYTF
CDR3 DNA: TGTGCCAGCACCCGTCCATGGGGTTATGGCTACACCTTC

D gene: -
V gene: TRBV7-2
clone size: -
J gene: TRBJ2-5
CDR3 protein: CASSSTRLRETQYF
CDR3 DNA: TGTGCCAGCAGCTCGACCCGTTTGCGAGAGACCCAGTACTTC

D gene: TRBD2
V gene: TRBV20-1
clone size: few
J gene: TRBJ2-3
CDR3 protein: CSATTSGIADTQYF
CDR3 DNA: TGCAGTGCTACGACTAGCGGGATCGCAGATACGCAGTATTTT

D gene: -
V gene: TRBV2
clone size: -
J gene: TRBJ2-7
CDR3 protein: CASSFARDRYSYEQYF
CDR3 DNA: TGTGCCAGCAGCTTTGCGCGGGACAGATACTCCTACGAGCAGTACTTC

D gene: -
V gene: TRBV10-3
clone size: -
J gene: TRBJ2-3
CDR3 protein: CAISDIGQSDTQYF
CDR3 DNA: TGTGCCATCAGTGATATTGGACAATCAGATACGCAGTATTTT

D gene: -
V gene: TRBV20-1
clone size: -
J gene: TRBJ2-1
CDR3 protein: CSAASAGSYNEQFF
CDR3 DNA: TGCAGTGCAGCTAGCGCGGGCTCCTACAATGAGCAGTTCTTC

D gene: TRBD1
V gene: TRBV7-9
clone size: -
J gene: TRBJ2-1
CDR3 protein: CASSLANLRDRVLDEQFF
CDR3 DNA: TGTGCCAGCAGCTTAGCGAATCTGAGGGACAGGGTTCTCGATGAGCAGTTCTTC

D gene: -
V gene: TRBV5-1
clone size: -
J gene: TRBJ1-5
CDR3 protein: CASSLQGKGNQPQHF
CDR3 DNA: TGCGCCAGCAGCTTGCAGGGAAAGGGCAATCAGCCCCAGCATTTT

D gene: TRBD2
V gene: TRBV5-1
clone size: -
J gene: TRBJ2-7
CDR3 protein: CASSLGASGGNEQYF
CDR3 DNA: TGCGCCAGCAGCTTGGGAGCTAGCGGGGGGAACGAGCAGTACTTC

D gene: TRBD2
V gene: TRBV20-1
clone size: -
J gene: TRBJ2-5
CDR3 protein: CSARTSGRTGAQYF
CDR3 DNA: TGCAGTGCTAGGACTAGCGGGAGGACCGGGGCCCAGTACTTC

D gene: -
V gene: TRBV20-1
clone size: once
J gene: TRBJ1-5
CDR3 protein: CSARPGLLETQHF
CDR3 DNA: TGCAGTGCTAGACCGGGACTATTAGAGACCCAGCATTTT

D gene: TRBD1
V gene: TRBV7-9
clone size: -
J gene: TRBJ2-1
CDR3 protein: CASSFGQGGNEQFF
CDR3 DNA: TGTGCCAGCAGCTTTGGACAGGGGGGGAATGAGCAGTTCTTC

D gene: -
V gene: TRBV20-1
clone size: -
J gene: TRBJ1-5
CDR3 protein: CSARAAYSNQPQHF
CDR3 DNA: TGCAGTGCTAGAGCAGCCTATAGCAATCAGCCCCAGCATTTT

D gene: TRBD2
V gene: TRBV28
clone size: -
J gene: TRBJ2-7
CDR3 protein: CASKEGGMYEQYF
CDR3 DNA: TGTGCCAGCAAAGAGGGAGGGATGTACGAGCAGTACTTC

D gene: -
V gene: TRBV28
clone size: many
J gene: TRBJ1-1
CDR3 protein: CASKVANTEAFF
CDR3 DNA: TGTGCCAGCAAGGTAGCGAACACTGAAGCTTTCTTT

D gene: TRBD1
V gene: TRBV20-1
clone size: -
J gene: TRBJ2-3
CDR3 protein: CSARGTGINEQYF
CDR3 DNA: TGCAGTGCTAGGGGGACAGGGATCAATGAGCAGTATTTT

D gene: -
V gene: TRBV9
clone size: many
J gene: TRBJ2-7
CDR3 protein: CASSVGHPDLAEQYF
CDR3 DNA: TGTGCCAGCAGCGTAGGGCATCCTGACCTCGCCGAGCAGTACTTC

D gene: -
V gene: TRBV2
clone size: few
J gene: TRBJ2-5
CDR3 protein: CASSEGRWETQYF
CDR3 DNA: TGTGCCAGTTCGGAGGGCCGCTGGGAGACCCAGTACTTC

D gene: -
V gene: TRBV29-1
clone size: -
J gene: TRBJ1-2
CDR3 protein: CSGLRASSLDAGQVYGYTF
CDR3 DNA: TGCAGCGGTCTACGCGCCAGCAGCTTGGACGCGGGGCAGGTCTATGGCTACACCTTC

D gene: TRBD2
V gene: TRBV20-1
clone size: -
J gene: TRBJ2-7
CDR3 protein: CSARRTSGGIYEQYF
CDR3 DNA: TGCAGTGCTAGAAGGACTAGCGGGGGAATCTACGAGCAGTACTTC

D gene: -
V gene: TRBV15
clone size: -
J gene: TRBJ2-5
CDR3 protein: CATSDRKGWETQYF
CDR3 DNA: TGTGCCACCAGCGATCGGAAGGGATGGGAGACCCAGTACTTC

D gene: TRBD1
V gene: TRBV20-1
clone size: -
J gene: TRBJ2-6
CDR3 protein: CSAPGQGTMNTEAF
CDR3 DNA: TGCAGTGCTCCCGGACAGGGGACCATGAACACTGAAGCTTTC

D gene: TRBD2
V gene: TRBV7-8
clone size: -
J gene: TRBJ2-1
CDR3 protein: CASSSIAGEQFF
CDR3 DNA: TGTGCCAGCAGCTCCATAGCGGGGGAACAGTTCTTC

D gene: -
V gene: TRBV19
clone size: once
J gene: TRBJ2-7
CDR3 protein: CATGGQGYEQYF
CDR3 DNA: TGTGCTACGGGAGGACAGGGCTACGAGCAGTACTTC

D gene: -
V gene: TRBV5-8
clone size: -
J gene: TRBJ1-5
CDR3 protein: CASSYGTSNQPQHF
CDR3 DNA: TGTGCCAGCAGTTATGGTACTAGCAATCAGCCCCAGCATTTT

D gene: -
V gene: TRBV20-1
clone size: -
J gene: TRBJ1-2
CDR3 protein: CSARERTVYGYTF
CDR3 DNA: TGCAGTGCTAGAGAGAGGACAGTCTATGGCTACACCTTC

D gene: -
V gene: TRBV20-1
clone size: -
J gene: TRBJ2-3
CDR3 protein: CSARDGRAGNTDTQYF
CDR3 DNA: TGCAGTGCTAGAGATGGAAGGGCTGGAAACACAGATACGCAGTATTTT

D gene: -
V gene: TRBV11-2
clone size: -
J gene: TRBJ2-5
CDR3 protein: CASRLTSGGAETQYF
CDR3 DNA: TGTGCCAGCAGGCTCACGTCCGGGGGCGCAGAGACCCAGTACTTC

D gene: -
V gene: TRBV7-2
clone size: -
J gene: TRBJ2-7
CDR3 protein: CASSLLAGSGEQYF
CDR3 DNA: TGTGCCAGCAGCTTACTGGCAGGGAGTGGCGAGCAGTACTTC

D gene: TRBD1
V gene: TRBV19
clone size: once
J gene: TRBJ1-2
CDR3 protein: CASSISRQGPGYTF
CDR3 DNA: TGTGCCAGTAGTATTTCCCGACAGGGCCCCGGCTACACCTTC

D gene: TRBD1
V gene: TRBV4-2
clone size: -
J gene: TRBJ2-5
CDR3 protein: CASSQPGTGRETQYF
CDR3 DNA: TGTGCCAGCAGCCAACCGGGGACAGGGCGGGAGACCCAGTACTTC

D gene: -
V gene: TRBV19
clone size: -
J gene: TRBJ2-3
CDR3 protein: CASSSQEMDTQYF
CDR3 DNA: TGTGCCAGTAGTTCCCAGGAGATGGATACGCAGTATTTT

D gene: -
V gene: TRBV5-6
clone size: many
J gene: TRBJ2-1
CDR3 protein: CASSSGGGSYNEQFF
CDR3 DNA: TGTGCCAGCAGCAGTGGTGGGGGCTCCTACAATGAGCAGTTCTTC

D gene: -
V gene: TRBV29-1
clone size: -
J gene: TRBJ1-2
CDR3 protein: CSVVLSNYGYTF
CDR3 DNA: TGCAGCGTTGTGCTAAGTAACTATGGCTACACCTTC

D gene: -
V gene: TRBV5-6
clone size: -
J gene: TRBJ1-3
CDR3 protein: CASSLAEWDSGNTIYF
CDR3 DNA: TGTGCCAGCAGCTTGGCCGAATGGGATTCTGGAAACACCATATATTTT

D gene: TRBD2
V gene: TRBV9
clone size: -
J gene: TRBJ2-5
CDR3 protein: CASSEGLAQETQYF
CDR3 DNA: TGTGCCAGCAGCGAGGGACTAGCCCAAGAGACCCAGTACTTC

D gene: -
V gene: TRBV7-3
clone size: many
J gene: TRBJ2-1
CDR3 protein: CASSSKVGGYNEQFF
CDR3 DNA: TGTGCCAGCAGCTCGAAGGTTGGGGGTTACAATGAGCAGTTCTTC

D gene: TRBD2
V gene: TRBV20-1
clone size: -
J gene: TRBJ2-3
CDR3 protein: CSGVSGGITDTQYF
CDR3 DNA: TGCAGTGGGGTCAGCGGGGGAATCACAGATACGCAGTATTTT

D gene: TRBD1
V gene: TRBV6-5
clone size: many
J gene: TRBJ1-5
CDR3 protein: CASSKTGGASSNQPQHF
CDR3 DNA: TGTGCCAGCAGTAAAACAGGGGGCGCGTCTAGCAATCAGCCCCAGCATTTT

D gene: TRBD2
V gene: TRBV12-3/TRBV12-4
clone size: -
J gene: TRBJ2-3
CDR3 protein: CAVSGGATDTQYF
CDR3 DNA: TGTGCAGTCAGCGGGGGGGCCACAGATACGCAGTATTTT

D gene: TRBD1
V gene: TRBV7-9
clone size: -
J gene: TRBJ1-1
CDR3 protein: CASIPVLGQGNTEAFF
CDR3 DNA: TGTGCCAGCATCCCCGTCCTAGGACAGGGTAACACTGAAGCTTTCTTT

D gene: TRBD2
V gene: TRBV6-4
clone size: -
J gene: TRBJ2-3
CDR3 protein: CASSALAGEATDTQYF
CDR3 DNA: TGTGCCAGCAGTGCACTAGCGGGGGAAGCAACAGATACGCAGTATTTT

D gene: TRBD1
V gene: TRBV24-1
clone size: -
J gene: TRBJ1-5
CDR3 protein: CATSIGTGTGQPQHF
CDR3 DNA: TGTGCCACCAGTATCGGGACAGGGACGGGTCAGCCCCAGCATTTT

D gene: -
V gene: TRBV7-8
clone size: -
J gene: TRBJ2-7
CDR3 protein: CASSPSGLSTYEQYF
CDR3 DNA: TGTGCCAGCAGTCCGTCCGGACTGAGTACCTACGAGCAGTACTTC

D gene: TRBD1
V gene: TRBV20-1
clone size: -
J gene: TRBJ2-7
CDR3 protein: CSARGQDRVHEQYF
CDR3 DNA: TGCAGTGCTAGGGGGCAGGACAGGGTCCACGAGCAGTACTTC